This T cell receptor (beta chain) is drawn from a study of blood T cell repertoires in COVID-19. Libraries were prepared by immunoSEQ multiplex PCR; TCRdb keeps only in-frame clonotypes and omits some of them. The sample lists around 320,000 clones; about 90% were seen once. The ends were cut back, 3 bases at V and 1 base at J, with 10 bases in the middle. The CDR3 runs 15 residues. Germline CDR1 is ENHRY and CDR2 is SYGVKD. Sequenced input: PBMCs or T cells enriched from blood (not recorded which). The receptor was derived from a woman aged 18-29 years with acute COVID-19. V is TRBV10-3 and J is TRBJ1-5; D might be TRBD1 (5 bases). Here the CDR3 DNA reads TGTGCCATCAGTGAAGAACAGGCGAGCAATCAGCCCCAGCATTTT. Encoded protein: CAISEEQASNQPQHF.